The 6 T cell receptor beta chains listed next were all sequenced from one sample in a study of cytomegalovirus exposure and HLA in healthy donors. Primers: 60 Vbeta forward and 13 Jbeta reverse. Sequencing was performed with immunoSEQ multiplex PCR; in TCRdb, only in-frame clones are kept and a portion is missing. This table has more than 110,000 clones, over 70% appearing once. The sample consisted of PBMCs. The source of these receptors is a man aged 25-45 years in good health and CMV-seronegative.

The chain combines TRBV5-8 with TRBJ2-1, with 7 bases lining up with TRBD1. Germline trimming cut 4 bases from V and 11 bases from J; bases unmatched to any gene: 15. Germline V gene lookup returns CDR1 SGHTS and CDR2 YDEGEE. The CDR3 is 15 amino acids. The CDR3 protein is CASSPGQVPHLKQFF. Written as DNA, the CDR3 is TGTGCCAGCAGCCCAGGACAGGTCCCTCATCTAAAGCAGTTCTTC.

V and J are TRBV7-2 and TRBJ2-2, with TRBD1 matching 8 bases. Losses at the gene ends were 5 bases for V and 3 bases for J; bases not matched to a gene: 2. Germline CDR1 reads SGHTA; CDR2 reads FQGNSA. This CDR3 region has 14 residues. The CDR3 spells CASSADRDTGELFF. CDR3 in DNA: TGTGCCAGCAGCGCGGACAGGGACACCGGGGAGCTGTTTTTT.

V gene TRBV27 combines with J gene TRBJ2-1; TRBD2 matches at 7 bases. This CDR3 is 15 amino acids long. J lost 2 bases, V lost 3 bases, and 4 bases had no gene match. Germline V CDR1 and CDR2: MNHEY, SMNVEV (reference sequence). This CDR3 reads CASSFTSVPYNEQFF. The CDR3 nucleotides read TGTGCCAGCAGTTTCACTAGCGTTCCCTACAATGAGCAGTTCTTC.

The CDR3 DNA reads as TGTGCCAGCAGCCTCAGGACAGGGACAAACACCATATATTTT. Amino acids: CASSLRTGTNTIYF. This sequence joins TRBV6-1 and TRBJ1-3; 8 nucleotides line up with TRBD1. CDR1 is MNHNS and CDR2 is SASEGT in the germline V gene. The CDR3 length is 14 residues. J lost 6 bases, V lost 6 bases, and 7 bases had no gene match.

This sequence joins TRBV5-1 and TRBJ1-4; a possible D gene is TRBD1 (5 bases). Germline V lookup: CDR1 SGHRS, CDR2 YFSETQ. There are 13 residues in the CDR3. The V and J ends lost 2 bases and 5 bases respectively, with 7 bases between them. CDR3 sequence reads: CASSLRGNEKLFF. As DNA, the CDR3 is TGCGCCAGCAGCTTAAGGGGAAATGAAAAACTGTTTTTT.

This clone was picked up one time. This chain connects TRBV5-4 to TRBJ2-1; D remains ambiguous. Per germline, CDR1 SGHNT and CDR2 YYREEE (reference sequence). The V end lost 5 bases, the J end lost 0 bases, and 12 bases lay between the germline ends. The CDR3 covers 15 residues. The CDR3 region is CASRTKISSYNEQFF. The CDR3, as DNA: TGTGCCAGCAGAACTAAAATAAGCTCCTACAATGAGCAGTTCTTC.